This T cell receptor beta chain emerged from a study of read filtering for tumor transcriptome and immune sequencing. At least ten counts were recorded for this clonotype. The library was built from approximately 400 ng RNA with molecular barcoded adaptors for alpha/delta and beta/gamma chains. MiXCR was run by TCRdb on the reads, yielding one entry per CDR3 protein. The repertoire has tens of thousands of distinct CDR3 sequences, about 15% of them found once; the top ten carry around 43%. V was pared by 7 bases and J by 1 base, with 15 bases between. The CDR3 contains 15 residues. This chain joins TRBV12-3 or TRBV12-4 and TRBJ2-3; D is unclear. This TCR came from a donor aged 40 or older with multiple myeloma. Sequenced material: a population of CD138-negative cells sorted from bone marrow. The CDR3 sequence: CASILESPRTDTQYF. DNA of the CDR3: TGTGCCAGCATCCTTGAGAGCCCCCGCACAGATACGCAGTATTTT.